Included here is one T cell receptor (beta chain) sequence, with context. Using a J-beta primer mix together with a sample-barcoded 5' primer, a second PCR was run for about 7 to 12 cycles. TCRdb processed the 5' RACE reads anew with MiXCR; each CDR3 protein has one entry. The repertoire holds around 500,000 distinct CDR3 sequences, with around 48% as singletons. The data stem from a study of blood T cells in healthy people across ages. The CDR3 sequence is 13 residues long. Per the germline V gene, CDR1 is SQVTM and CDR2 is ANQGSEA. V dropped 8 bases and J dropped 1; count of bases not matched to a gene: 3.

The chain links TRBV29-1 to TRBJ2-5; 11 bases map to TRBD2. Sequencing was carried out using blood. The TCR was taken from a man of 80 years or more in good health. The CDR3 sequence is CSSLAGGQETQYF. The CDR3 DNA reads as TGCAGCTCCCTAGCGGGAGGCCAAGAGACCCAGTACTTC.